This record concerns one T cell receptor beta chain sequence. Its antigen is unknown. Within one base of it there is no much larger clone, and no base qualities were kept. These data are taken from a study of blood T cell repertoires in COVID-19 (dated by TCRdb to 2018 to 2020). Regarding the complete study: Collaborator samples came from the United States, Italy and Spain and covered acute and convalescent phases of COVID-19. The material from the prospective study consisted of cDNA or gDNA derived from T cells, B-cell-depleted T cells, or PBMCs. Subjects who had been exposed to COVID-19, were actively infected with it, or had recovered from it provided the deeply sampled blood TCRbeta repertoires that made up the dataset. The repertoires were made available in a free public database intended to serve as a resource for research on the immune response to SARS-CoV-2. The samples were drawn from two sources: the first 160 participants of the ongoing ImmuneRACE study, and 1,200 or so subjects contributed by 6 global collaborators. The sample metadata nearly always contained a de-identified subject ID, COVID-19 status, age in years and sex. Where HLA class I and class II types were available, the types were taken from metadata supplied by the sample provider, not from assay-based typing. Summary of the overall study and its limitations: How much clinical and demographic metadata was included differed by source and by participant, and the metadata was provided uncurated.

Each collaborating institution followed its own protocols to collect whole blood in K2EDTA tubes. For TCRbeta analysis, collaborators shipped samples as frozen whole blood, isolated PBMCs, or DNA extracted from either of those sample types. TCRbeta CDR3 regions were amplified from genomic DNA by means of the immunoSEQ Assay, a bias-controlled multiplex PCR. Turning to the authors' computational methods: Within the assay, amplification of reference gene primers was used to estimate how many nucleated cells each sample contained. Sequence reads were collapsed and filtered to measure the absolute abundance of every unique TCRbeta CDR3 rearrangement. For each sample, productive Simpson clonality was calculated as the square root of Simpson's diversity index across productive rearrangements. The source is immuneACCESS, and TCRdb retained only in-frame sequences with V and J called. Part of the clones is not carried over; for the studies checked, unresolved V genes explain less than half of this, and the remainder is unexplained. V and J calls and clone size are copied from that table; D and trimming were computed from the DNA. For this sample there are 74,000 or so clones; 85% to 90% appear just once. Of the sample, about 2.9% is held by the ten largest clones.

Taken from the germline V gene (reference sequence), the CDR1 and CDR2 loops are LGHDT and YNNKEL. V drops 3 bases and J drops 2 bases, leaving 4 bases in between. Including the terminal cysteine and phenylalanine, the CDR3 comprises 12 residues. Only CDR3 DNA is held: 36 bases, read in frame from base 1. This TCR was sampled from a man aged 50-60 years with acute or convalescent COVID-19. Sequencing was performed on peripheral blood. The V and J genes are TRBV3-1 (or the pseudogene TRBV3-2) and TRBJ1-1; the D gene is unclear. The CDR3 protein is CASSHINTEAFF. The sequence in DNA is TGTGCCAGCAGCCACATCAACACTGAAGCTTTCTTT.